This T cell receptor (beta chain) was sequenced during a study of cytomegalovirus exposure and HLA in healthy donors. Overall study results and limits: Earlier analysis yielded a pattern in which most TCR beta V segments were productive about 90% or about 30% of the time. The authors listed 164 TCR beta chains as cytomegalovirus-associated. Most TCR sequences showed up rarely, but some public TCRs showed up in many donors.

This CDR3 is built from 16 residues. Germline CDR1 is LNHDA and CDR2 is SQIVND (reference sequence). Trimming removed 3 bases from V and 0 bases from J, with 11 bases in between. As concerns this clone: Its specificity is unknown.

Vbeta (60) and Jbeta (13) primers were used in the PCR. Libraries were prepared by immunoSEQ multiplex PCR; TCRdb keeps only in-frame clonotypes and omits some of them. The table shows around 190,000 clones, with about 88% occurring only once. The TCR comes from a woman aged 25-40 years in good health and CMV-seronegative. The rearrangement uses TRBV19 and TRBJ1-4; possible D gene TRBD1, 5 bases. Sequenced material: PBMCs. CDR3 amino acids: CASSIWQGATNEKLFF. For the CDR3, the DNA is TGTGCCAGTAGTATTTGGCAGGGCGCAACTAATGAAAAACTGTTTTTT.